The T cell receptor (beta chain) under discussion was sequenced for a study of cytomegalovirus exposure and HLA in healthy donors. Losses at the gene ends were 3 bases for V and 2 bases for J; bases not matched to a gene: 6. CDR1 is MGHRA, CDR2 YSYEKL, per germline. CDR3 size: 16 residues. The PCR was carried out with 60 Vbeta primers and 13 Jbeta primers. Assay used: immunoSEQ multiplex PCR; TCRdb lists only in-frame clones, some missing. This table has 150,000 to 200,000 clones, approximately 80% appearing once. Broader study findings: In vitro work confirmed that a few CMV-associated chains recognize CMV antigens. Exclusion as indistinguishable affected some V segments, including TRBV6-2 and TRBV6-3.

A word on this clone: No antigen is known for it.

The sequence derives from a girl aged 10-17 years in good health and CMV-seropositive. Material: PBMCs. This chain uses TRBV4-1 with TRBJ2-7, with TRBD1 matching over 11 bases. CDR3 in DNA: TGCGCCAGCAGCCAGGTCGGGACAGGGGGTACCTACGAGCAGTACTTC. This gives the protein CASSQVGTGGTYEQYF.